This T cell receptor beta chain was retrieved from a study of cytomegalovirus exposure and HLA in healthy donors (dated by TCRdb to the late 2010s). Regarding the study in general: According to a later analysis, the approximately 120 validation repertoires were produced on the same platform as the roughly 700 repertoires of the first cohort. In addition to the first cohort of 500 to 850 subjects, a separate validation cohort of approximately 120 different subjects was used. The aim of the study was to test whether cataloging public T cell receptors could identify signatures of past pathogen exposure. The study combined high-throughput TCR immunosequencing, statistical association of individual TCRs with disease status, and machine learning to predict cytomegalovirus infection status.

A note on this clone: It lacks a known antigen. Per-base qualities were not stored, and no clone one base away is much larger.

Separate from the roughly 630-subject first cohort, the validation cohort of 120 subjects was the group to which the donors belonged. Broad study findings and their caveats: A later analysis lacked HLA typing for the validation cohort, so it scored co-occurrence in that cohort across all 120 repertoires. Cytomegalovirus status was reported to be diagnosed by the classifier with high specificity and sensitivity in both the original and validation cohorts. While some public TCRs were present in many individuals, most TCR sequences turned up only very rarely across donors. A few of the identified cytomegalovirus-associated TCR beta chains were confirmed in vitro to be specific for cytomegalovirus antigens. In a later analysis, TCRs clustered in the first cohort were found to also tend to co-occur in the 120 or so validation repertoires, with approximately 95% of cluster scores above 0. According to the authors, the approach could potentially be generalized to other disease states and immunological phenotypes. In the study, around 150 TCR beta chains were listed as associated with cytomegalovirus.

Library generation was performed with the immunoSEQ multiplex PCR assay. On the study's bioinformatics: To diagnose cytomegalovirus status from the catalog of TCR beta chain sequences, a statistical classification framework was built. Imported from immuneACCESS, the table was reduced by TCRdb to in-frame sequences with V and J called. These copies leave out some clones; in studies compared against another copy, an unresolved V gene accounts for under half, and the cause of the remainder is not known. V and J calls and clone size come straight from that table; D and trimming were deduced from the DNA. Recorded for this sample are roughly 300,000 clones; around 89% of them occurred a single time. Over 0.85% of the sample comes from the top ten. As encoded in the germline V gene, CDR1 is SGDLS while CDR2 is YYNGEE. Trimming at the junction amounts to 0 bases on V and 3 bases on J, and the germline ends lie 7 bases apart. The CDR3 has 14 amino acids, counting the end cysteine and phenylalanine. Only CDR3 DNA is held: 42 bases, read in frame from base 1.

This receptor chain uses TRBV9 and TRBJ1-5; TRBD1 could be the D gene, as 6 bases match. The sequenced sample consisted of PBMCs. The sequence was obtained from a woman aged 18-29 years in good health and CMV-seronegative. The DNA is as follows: TGTGCCAGCAGCGTAGGACAGGACAATCAGCCCCAGCATTTT. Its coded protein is CASSVGQDNQPQHF.